These 7 T cell receptor beta chains originate from one sample sequenced in a study of metastatic and nonmetastatic thyroid tumors. MiXCR re-clonotyped the PCR reads for TCRdb. The profile covers over 35,000 clones, with 17% appearing a single time and around 9.9% taken by the ten largest. Thyroid surgery had not been preceded by any treatment in any patient. The sample was tumor tissue. These receptor sequences come from a female donor with papillary thyroid cancer or a benign thyroid nodule (not recorded which). Some clones in this sample may be carry-over from other donors' samples.

Notes on this clone: A much larger clone differs from this one at a single base, so this may be a read error. This same CDR3 is encoded by further DNA sequences in the sample. The CDR3 sequence: CASSPPGGVGEKLFF. In DNA form, the CDR3 reads TGTGCCAGCAGCCCACCAGGGGGAGTCGGTGAAAAACTGTTTTTT. The chain is built from TRBV7-2 and TRBJ1-4; 7 nucleotides align to TRBD1. The V and J ends lost 5 bases and 7 bases, in that order; junction bases with no gene match: 10. The CDR3 spans 15 residues. Germline V gene data show CDR1 as SGHTA and CDR2 as FQGNSA.

At least ten counts were recorded for this clone. This may be a read error: a much more frequent sequence differs by one nucleotide. The chain uses TRBV6-2 or TRBV6-3 and TRBJ2-4, with a weak D call TRBD1 (6 bases). Trimming cost V 5 bases and J 1 base, with 12 bases left between them. The CDR3 sequence is 15 residues long. Germline V gene data show CDR1 as MNHEY and CDR2 as SVGEGT. The CDR3 here is CASSRPGEAKNIQYF. In DNA form, the CDR3 reads TGTGCCAGCAGTCGCCCAGGGGAGGCCAAAAACATTCAGTACTTC.

This clone came up many times. The chain couples TRBV2 to TRBJ2-1; D possibly corresponds to TRBD1 (5 bases). Germline CDR1 is SNHLY and CDR2 is FYNNEI. This CDR3 has 14 amino acids. Trimming left V 0 bases short and J 4 bases short, with 7 bases between. The CDR3 DNA is TGTGCCAGCAGTGAAGCCAGACAGTACAATGAGCAGTTCTTC. Protein: CASSEARQYNEQFF.

This clone was seen ten or more times. This rearrangement joins TRBV6-1 to TRBJ1-1, with 10 bases that match TRBD1. Germline V CDR1 and CDR2: MNHNS, SASEGT. The CDR3 extends over 16 amino acids. With V trimmed by 7 bases and J by 4 bases, 12 bases remained unmatched. The CDR3 sequence is CASTTMGQGKVTEAFF. The DNA for the CDR3 is TGTGCCAGCACCACAATGGGACAGGGGAAGGTCACTGAAGCTTTCTTT.

This clone was seen ten or more times. This chain joins TRBV4-3 and TRBJ1-1; D unclear. Trimming cost V 5 bases and J 4 bases, with 11 bases left between them. Germline CDR1 LGHNA, CDR2 YSLEER. This CDR3 has 13 amino acids. The CDR3 DNA sequence: TGCGCCAGCAGCAGAGCGGGGTCCACTGAAGCTTTCTTT. Its translation is CASSRAGSTEAFF.

This clone has ten or more counts. V usage is TRBV6-2 or TRBV6-3 and J usage is TRBJ2-4; possibly TRBD1 for D (6 bases). Germline V gives CDR1 MNHEY, CDR2 SVGEGT. This CDR3 comprises 15 residues. Trimming removed 5 bases from V and 1 base from J, with 12 bases in between. CDR3 nucleotides: TGTGCCAGCAGTCGCCCAGGGGCGGCCAAAAACATTCAGTACTTC. Translating gives CASSRPGAAKNIQYF.

This clone occurred many times. The V gene is TRBV7-9, the J gene TRBJ2-7; 10 bases match TRBD1. Per germline, CDR1 SEHNR and CDR2 FQNEAQ (reference sequence). Losses at the gene ends were 1 base for V and 6 bases for J; bases not matched to a gene: 6. The CDR3 is 15 amino acids. The CDR3 sequence is CASSLDGTGVGEQYF. The DNA for the CDR3 is TGTGCCAGCAGCTTAGACGGGACAGGGGTGGGCGAGCAGTACTTC.